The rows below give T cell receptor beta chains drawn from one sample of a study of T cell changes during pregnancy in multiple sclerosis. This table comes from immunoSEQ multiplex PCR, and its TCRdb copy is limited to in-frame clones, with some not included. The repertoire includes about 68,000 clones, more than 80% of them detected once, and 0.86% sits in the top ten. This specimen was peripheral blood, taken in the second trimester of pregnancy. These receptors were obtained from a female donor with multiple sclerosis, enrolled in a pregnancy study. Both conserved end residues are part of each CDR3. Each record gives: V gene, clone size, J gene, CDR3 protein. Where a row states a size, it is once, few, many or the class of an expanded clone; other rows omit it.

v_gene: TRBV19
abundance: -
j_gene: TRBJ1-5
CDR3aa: CASAQGPLYSNQPQHF

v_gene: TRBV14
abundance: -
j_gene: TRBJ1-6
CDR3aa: CASSQAVSGRSSLHF

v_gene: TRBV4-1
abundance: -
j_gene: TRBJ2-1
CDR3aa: CASSQGNSGGVNEQFF

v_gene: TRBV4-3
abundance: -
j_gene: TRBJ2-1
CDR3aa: CASSQDRRLAGGIHEQFF

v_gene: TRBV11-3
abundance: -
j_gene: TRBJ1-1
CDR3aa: CASSRTGPGTEAFF

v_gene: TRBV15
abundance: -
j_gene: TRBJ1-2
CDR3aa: CATSRDTVGGIYGYTF

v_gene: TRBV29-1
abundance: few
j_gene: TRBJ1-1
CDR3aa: CSVVQGETEAFF

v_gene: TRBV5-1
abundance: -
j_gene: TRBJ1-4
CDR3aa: CASSPRGQGEKLFF

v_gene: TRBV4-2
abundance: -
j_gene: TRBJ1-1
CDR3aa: CASSQGRGRGTEAFF

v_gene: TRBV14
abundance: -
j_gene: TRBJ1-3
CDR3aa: CASSQVLGALAYDRASGNTIYF

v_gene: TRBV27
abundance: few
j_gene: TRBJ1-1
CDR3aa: CASSLGRVTEAFF

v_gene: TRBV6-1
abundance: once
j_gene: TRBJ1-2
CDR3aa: CASLSDRGRGYTF

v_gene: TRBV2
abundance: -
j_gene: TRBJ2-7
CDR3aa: CASDRDRVGEQYF

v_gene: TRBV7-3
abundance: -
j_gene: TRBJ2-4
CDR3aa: CASSLMGPGRDIQYF

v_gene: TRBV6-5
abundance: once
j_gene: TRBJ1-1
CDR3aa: CASSYSMRGSTEAFF

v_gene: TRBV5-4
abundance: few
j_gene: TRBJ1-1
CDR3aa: CASRPEAGGTEAFF